This entry lists 17 T cell receptor beta chains sequenced from one sample in a study of vaccination and CD4 T cells after COVID-19. Their cognate antigens are unknown. The Oncomine TCR Beta short-read assay was what sequenced the DNA obtained from cultured CD4+ T cells. TCRdb called the PCR reads again in MiXCR, with one record for every CDR3 protein. The table records 20,000 to 25,000 distinct CDR3 sequences, about 40% of them present only once. Time point meaning: late sampling 161 to 241 days after vaccination in a few convalescent patients. Documented treatment: roughly ten-day PBMC culture with coronavirus spike peptide pools or control peptides (ViraFEST assay). The source material was CD4+ T cells from blood, cultured in vitro, sampled about 7 months after SARS-CoV-2 vaccination. Every receptor here comes from a human donor who had recovered from COVID-19.

This clonotype was observed a handful of times. The V and J genes are TRBV29-1 and TRBJ1-1; a possible D gene is TRBD1 (6 bases). The CDR3 loop spans 12 amino acids. V was cut by 4 bases and J by 7 bases, with 13 bases left in between. Germline V lookup: CDR1 SQVTM, CDR2 ANQGSEA. In nucleotides, the CDR3 is TGCAGCGTTGTCGTCAGGGGCCTTGAAGCTTTCTTT. Translating gives CSVVVRGLEAFF.

The chain employs TRBV7-9 and TRBJ2-5; 13 bases align to TRBD2. Germline assignment: CDR1 SEHNR and CDR2 FQNEAQ (reference sequence). Trimming at V came to 5 bases and at J to 1 base, leaving 10 bases not matched to a gene. This CDR3 is built from 18 residues. CDR3 DNA: TGTGCCAGCAGCCCAACCCGGGGACTAGCGGGGTTCCAAGAGACCCAGTACTTC. Its translation is CASSPTRGLAGFQETQYF.

The sample holds a few counts of this clonotype. This chain connects TRBV20-1 to TRBJ2-2; D might be TRBD2 (6 bases). CDR1 and CDR2 (germline): DFQATT, SNEGSKA (reference sequence). The length of the CDR3 is 14 residues. V lost 3 bases and J 1 base, leaving 9 bases between the germline ends. The CDR3 protein is CSASSGGNTGELFF. DNA of the CDR3: TGCAGTGCTAGTAGCGGAGGGAACACCGGGGAGCTGTTTTTT.

The CDR3 protein is CASSPARGHGNEQFF. Here the CDR3 DNA reads TGTGCCAGCAGCCCGGCCAGGGGGCATGGCAATGAGCAGTTCTTC. The chain couples TRBV28 to TRBJ2-1; TRBD1 aligns across 8 bases. J gave up 6 bases and V 6 bases, and 10 bases lay outside the gene matches. CDR3 length: 15 amino acids. Germline lookup yields CDR1 MDHEN and CDR2 SYDVKM.

J is TRBJ2-3 and V is TRBV6-4, with D perhaps being TRBD1 or TRBD2 (5 bases each). The CDR3 sequence is 14 residues long. Trimming shortened V by 6 bases and J by 0 bases, and 10 bases separated the two germline ends. CDR1 MRHNA and CDR2 SNTAGT come from the germline V gene. The CDR3: CASSEGPSTDTQYF. DNA of the CDR3: TGTGCCAGCAGCGAGGGACCGAGCACAGATACGCAGTATTTT.

The chain has TRBV15 and TRBJ1-1, with D uncertain. From germline, CDR1 is LNHNV and CDR2 YYDKDF (reference sequence). The CDR3 runs to 13 residues. V was pared by 5 bases and J by 4 bases, with 11 bases between. CDR3 coding DNA: TGTGCCACCAGCCGAAACTTAGGCACTGAAGCTTTCTTT. Its protein product is CATSRNLGTEAFF. Based on the CDR3 plus reference TRBV15 and TRBJ1-1, the full variable domain is DAMVIQNPRYQVTQFGKPVTLSCSQTLNHNVMYWYQQKSSQAPKLLFHYYDKDFNNEADTPDNFQSRRPNTSFCFLDIRSPGLGDTAMYLCATSRNLGTEAFFGQGTRLTVV.

There are a few counts of this clonotype. The chain recombines TRBV20-1 with TRBJ2-1, with 7 bases lining up with TRBD2. Germline V lookup: CDR1 DFQATT, CDR2 SNEGSKA (reference sequence). This CDR3 has 16 residues. V lost 3 bases to trimming and J lost 4 bases; unmatched junction nucleotides: 12. The CDR3: CSARRAGEILYNEQFF. As DNA, the CDR3 is TGCAGTGCTAGGAGGGCGGGAGAGATTTTGTACAATGAGCAGTTCTTC.

The genes are TRBV15 and TRBJ2-7; D gene ambiguous. The CDR3 is made up of 15 amino acids. The germline gives CDR1 LNHNV, CDR2 YYDKDF (reference sequence). Trimming took off 0 bases at V and 3 bases at J, with 12 bases between the two ends. This CDR3 is CATSRDMEPGYEQYF. The CDR3 coding sequence is TGTGCCACCAGCAGAGATATGGAGCCGGGCTACGAGCAGTACTTC.

The chain couples TRBV11-3 to TRBJ1-5, with unresolved D. This CDR3 spans 11 amino acids. Germline CDR1 reads SGHNT; CDR2 reads YENEEA. Between the trimmed V and J ends, which lost 3 bases and 5 bases, there was a span of 2 bases. CDR3 sequence reads: CASSFHQPQHF. CDR3 in DNA: TGTGCCAGCAGCTTCCATCAGCCCCAGCATTTT.

This clonotype has a handful of counts. The gene calls are TRBV7-2 and TRBJ1-1, with D perhaps matching TRBD1 (5 bases). This CDR3 is built from 15 residues. Trimming took off 2 bases at V and 0 bases at J, with 10 bases between the two ends. CDR1 is SGHTA, CDR2 FQGNSA, per germline. Here the CDR3 reads CASSLSSGLNTEAFF. CDR3 sequence (DNA): TGTGCCAGCAGCTTAAGTTCAGGGCTGAACACTGAAGCTTTCTTT.

This clonotype was picked up one time. The rearrangement uses TRBV28 and TRBJ2-4, with 7 positions matching TRBD2. V shed 3 bases and J 8 bases; nucleotides not matched to a gene: 7. The length of the CDR3 is 14 residues. Germline CDR1 and CDR2: MDHEN and SYDVKM. CDR3 DNA: TGTGCCAGCAGTTTGGTCCAGCGGGACGACATTCAGTACTTC. Encoded protein: CASSLVQRDDIQYF.

The gene calls are TRBV2 and TRBJ2-7; D is perhaps TRBD1 (6 bases). CDR3 length: 13 amino acids. The germline V and J ends were trimmed by 6 bases and 5 bases, with 14 bases remaining between them. CDR1 SNHLY and CDR2 FYNNEI come from the germline V gene. CDR3 sequence: CASRSRGANEQYF. The DNA for the CDR3 is TGTGCCAGCAGGAGCAGGGGTGCGAACGAGCAGTACTTC.

The chain has TRBV28 and TRBJ2-1; unclear D gene. Trimming removed 1 base from V and 12 bases from J, with 13 bases in between. There are 13 residues in the CDR3. The germline V gene has CDR1 MDHEN and CDR2 SYDVKM. Here the CDR3 reads CASSLLGGGGQFF. The CDR3 DNA follows: TGTGCCAGCAGTTTATTAGGTGGCGGCGGGCAGTTCTTC.

The chain carries TRBV19 and TRBJ2-2, with 7 bases lining up with TRBD2. After removal of 6 bases from V and 1 base from J, the junction contained 8 bases not matched to a gene. This CDR3 has 16 amino acids. Germline-derived CDR1 and CDR2 are LNHDA and SQIVND (reference sequence). CDR3 coding DNA: TGTGCCAGTAGAAAGGGAGGGCGGGGGAACACCGGGGAGCTGTTTTTT. Amino acids: CASRKGGRGNTGELFF.

Only a few counts were recorded for this clonotype. The V call is TRBV19, the J call TRBJ2-3; D is perhaps TRBD1 (6 bases). V dropped 2 bases and J dropped 5 bases, with 14 bases sitting between them. The CDR3 runs to 15 residues. Germline assignment: CDR1 LNHDA and CDR2 SQIVND (reference sequence). DNA of the CDR3: TGTGCCAGTAGTATATCCCGCCAGGGACAAGATACGCAGTATTTT. It codes for CASSISRQGQDTQYF.

The chain uses TRBV19 and TRBJ1-2, with D tentatively TRBD1 (5 bases). V lost 7 bases and J lost 2, with 17 bases in between. CDR1 and CDR2 from the germline V gene are LNHDA and SQIVND (reference sequence). The CDR3 spans 15 residues. The CDR3, as DNA: TGTGCCAGTATTCAACCTCGGACACGCAACTATGGCTACACCTTC. Amino acids: CASIQPRTRNYGYTF. Variable domain in full (rest from reference TRBV19 and TRBJ1-2): DGGITQSPKYLFRKEGQNVTLSCEQNLNHDAMYWYRQDPGQGLRLIYYSQIVNDFQKGDIAEGYSVSREKKESFPLTVTSAQKNPTAFYLCASIQPRTRNYGYTFGSGTRLTVV.

The chain carries TRBV7-3 and TRBJ2-3; D gene uncertain. Germline CDR1 is SGHTA and CDR2 is FQGTGA. V was trimmed by 5 bases and J by 0 bases, leaving 9 bases between them. The CDR3 consists of 14 residues. CDR3 sequence (DNA): TGTGCCAGCAGCCCTACCGGGAGCACAGATACGCAGTATTTT. It yields the protein CASSPTGSTDTQYF.